What follows are 3 T cell receptor beta chains derived from one specimen sequenced in a study of CD8+ T cells in alopecia areata. Extraction and reverse transcription of RNA yielded cDNA as the sequencing template. The data were produced by immunoSEQ multiplex PCR, yet TCRdb's version contains in-frame clones alone and is incomplete. The sample holds fewer than 350,000 clones, roughly 64% seen once. The treatment: oral pan-JAK inhibitor, 5-10 mg twice daily. Sequenced material: CD4+ T cells sorted from blood, taken at week 24, from a patient treated with tofacitinib. The receptors come from a human donor with alopecia areata.

The gene calls are TRBV6-5 and TRBJ1-2; D unclear. V was trimmed by 9 bases and J by 5 bases, leaving 13 bases between them. The CDR3 has 12 amino acids. Per germline, CDR1 MNHEY and CDR2 SVGAGI. The CDR3 DNA is TGTGCCAGTTTCTCACTTGAGTATGGCTACACCTTC. It translates to CASFSLEYGYTF.

This clone appeared once. V is TRBV5-1 and J is TRBJ1-1; 7 bases line up with TRBD1. This CDR3 contains 15 residues. With V trimmed by 0 bases and J by 3 bases, 5 bases remained unmatched. The germline V gene has CDR1 SGHRS and CDR2 YFSETQ. CDR3 region: CASSLGQGLDTEAFF. In nucleotides, the CDR3 is TGCGCCAGCAGCTTGGGACAGGGTTTGGACACTGAAGCTTTCTTT.

The J gene is TRBJ1-1, the V gene TRBV29-1; 7 bases are shared with TRBD1. The J segment lost 1 base and the V segment lost 1 base, leaving 6 bases of the junction unmatched. The length of the CDR3 is 15 residues. Germline V gene lookup returns CDR1 SQVTM and CDR2 ANQGSEA. CDR3 residues: CSVEGGGAGNTEAFF. As DNA, the CDR3 is TGCAGCGTTGAAGGAGGGGGCGCGGGGAACACTGAAGCTTTCTTT.